A selection of T cell receptor beta chains follows, all from one sample in a study of human T cells and chemical hapten exposure. TCRdb processed the RACE reads anew with MiXCR; each CDR3 protein has one entry. The data contain 50,000 to 75,000 distinct CDR3 sequences, 11% of them singletons. The source was whole blood, collected in connection with sensitization to the hapten diphenylcyclopropenone (DPC). Receptors originate from a woman aged 30 to 39 with alopecia areata. Some clones in this sample may be carry-over from other donors' samples. Both conserved end residues are part of each CDR3. D genes are given only for firm matches. Rows give clone size only sometimes, using once, few, many, or a class for an expanded clone.

abundance: many; d_gene: .; j_gene: TRBJ1-1; v_gene: TRBV4-1; CDR3aa: CASSQTPGGRVRTEAFF; CDR3nt: TGCGCCAGCAGCCAAACACCCGGTGGAAGGGTACGAACTGAAGCTTTCTTT
abundance: few; d_gene: .; j_gene: TRBJ2-3; v_gene: TRBV28; CDR3aa: CASSPHQGFRTDTQYF; CDR3nt: TGTGCCAGCAGTCCCCACCAGGGTTTTCGCACAGATACGCAGTATTTT
abundance: many; d_gene: .; j_gene: TRBJ1-1; v_gene: TRBV5-6; CDR3aa: CASTVGGEAFF; CDR3nt: TGTGCCAGCACCGTCGGTGGTGAAGCTTTCTTT
abundance: many; d_gene: .; j_gene: TRBJ2-7; v_gene: TRBV28; CDR3aa: CASSRKVSLEYF; CDR3nt: TGTGCCAGCAGCCGCAAAGTAAGCTTGGAGTACTTC
abundance: .; d_gene: TRBD1; j_gene: TRBJ1-2; v_gene: TRBV30; CDR3aa: CAWRQGRNYGYTF; CDR3nt: TGTGCCTGGCGACAGGGCCGGAACTATGGCTACACCTTC
abundance: .; d_gene: .; j_gene: TRBJ2-7; v_gene: TRBV12-3/TRBV12-4; CDR3aa: CASSSQGTEYEQYF; CDR3nt: TGTGCCAGCAGTTCCCAGGGGACGGAGTACGAGCAGTACTTC
abundance: few; d_gene: .; j_gene: TRBJ2-4; v_gene: TRBV29-1; CDR3aa: CSVGIPGKNIQYF; CDR3nt: TGCAGCGTTGGGATCCCCGGCAAAAACATTCAGTACTTC
abundance: .; d_gene: TRBD2; j_gene: TRBJ2-7; v_gene: TRBV11-3; CDR3aa: CASSLGGSGRRNEQYF; CDR3nt: TGTGCCAGCAGCTTAGGGGGTAGCGGGAGGAGGAACGAGCAGTACTTC
abundance: .; d_gene: .; j_gene: TRBJ1-1; v_gene: TRBV20-1; CDR3aa: CSVREIGKNTEAFF; CDR3nt: TGCAGTGTTAGAGAAATCGGGAAGAACACTGAAGCTTTCTTT
abundance: .; d_gene: TRBD2; j_gene: TRBJ2-7; v_gene: TRBV6-2/TRBV6-3; CDR3aa: CASRLASGSDEQYF; CDR3nt: TGTGCCAGCAGGCTAGCTAGCGGGAGTGACGAGCAGTACTTC
abundance: many; d_gene: .; j_gene: TRBJ2-3; v_gene: TRBV10-3; CDR3aa: CAISEVADTQYF; CDR3nt: TGTGCCATCAGTGAGGTGGCAGATACGCAGTATTTT
abundance: many; d_gene: TRBD1; j_gene: TRBJ1-5; v_gene: TRBV28; CDR3aa: CASSPDQGAGQPQHF; CDR3nt: TGTGCCAGCAGTCCCGACCAGGGGGCTGGTCAGCCCCAGCATTTT
abundance: .; d_gene: .; j_gene: TRBJ1-1; v_gene: TRBV5-1; CDR3aa: CASSLAGGPRNTEAFF; CDR3nt: TGCGCCAGCAGCTTGGCCGGGGGACCTCGGAACACTGAAGCTTTCTTT
abundance: .; d_gene: TRBD1; j_gene: TRBJ1-2; v_gene: TRBV29-1; CDR3aa: CSVGQGDGYTF; CDR3nt: TGCAGCGTTGGACAGGGGGATGGCTACACCTTC
abundance: few; d_gene: TRBD2; j_gene: TRBJ2-1; v_gene: TRBV18; CDR3aa: CASSPLLAGMNEQFF; CDR3nt: TGTGCCAGCTCACCCCTACTAGCGGGAATGAATGAGCAGTTCTTC
abundance: few; d_gene: TRBD2; j_gene: TRBJ2-3; v_gene: TRBV18; CDR3aa: CASSPLSGGPTDTQYF; CDR3nt: TGTGCCAGCTCACCATTGAGCGGGGGGCCCACAGATACGCAGTATTTT
abundance: .; d_gene: .; j_gene: TRBJ2-3; v_gene: TRBV5-6; CDR3aa: CASSTLGTQYF; CDR3nt: TGTGCCAGCAGTACCCTGGGTACGCAGTATTTT
abundance: few; d_gene: .; j_gene: TRBJ2-4; v_gene: TRBV28; CDR3aa: CASRPDIAKNIQYF; CDR3nt: TGTGCCAGCAGGCCGGACATTGCCAAAAACATTCAGTACTTC
abundance: .; d_gene: .; j_gene: TRBJ1-1; v_gene: TRBV20-1; CDR3aa: CSATPWGTEAFF; CDR3nt: TGCAGTGCTACCCCATGGGGCACTGAAGCTTTCTTT
abundance: few; d_gene: TRBD2; j_gene: TRBJ2-1; v_gene: TRBV9; CDR3aa: CASSVGVSGSVGEQFF; CDR3nt: TGTGCCAGCAGCGTAGGGGTTAGCGGGAGCGTTGGTGAGCAGTTCTTC
abundance: many; d_gene: TRBD2; j_gene: TRBJ2-7; v_gene: TRBV7-9; CDR3aa: CASSLSIAGGPSEQYF; CDR3nt: TGTGCCAGCAGCCTAAGTATAGCGGGAGGGCCTTCCGAGCAGTACTTC
abundance: many; d_gene: TRBD1; j_gene: TRBJ1-5; v_gene: TRBV15; CDR3aa: CATKNGQGLAYQPQHF; CDR3nt: TGTGCCACCAAAAACGGACAGGGTCTGGCGTATCAGCCCCAGCATTTT
abundance: many; d_gene: .; j_gene: TRBJ1-4; v_gene: TRBV30; CDR3aa: CAWSLGFEKLFF; CDR3nt: TGTGCCTGGAGTCTAGGGTTTGAAAAACTGTTTTTT
abundance: many; d_gene: .; j_gene: TRBJ1-5; v_gene: TRBV18; CDR3aa: CASSPLDSSNQPQHF; CDR3nt: TGTGCCAGCTCACCACTCGACAGCAGCAATCAGCCCCAGCATTTT
abundance: few; d_gene: .; j_gene: TRBJ1-6; v_gene: TRBV20-1; CDR3aa: CSARGTAYNSPLHF; CDR3nt: TGCAGTGCTAGAGGGACAGCCTATAATTCACCCCTCCACTTT
abundance: many; d_gene: TRBD2; j_gene: TRBJ2-7; v_gene: TRBV6-2/TRBV6-3; CDR3aa: CASSSTSLAYEQYF; CDR3nt: TGTGCCAGCAGTTCAACCTCACTAGCGTACGAGCAGTACTTC
abundance: .; d_gene: .; j_gene: TRBJ2-4; v_gene: TRBV2; CDR3aa: CASRRQGGGENIQYF; CDR3nt: TGTGCCAGCAGGAGGCAGGGTGGGGGCGAAAACATTCAGTACTTC
abundance: many; d_gene: .; j_gene: TRBJ2-1; v_gene: TRBV10-2; CDR3aa: CASRVSGNEQFF; CDR3nt: TGCGCCAGCAGGGTCTCGGGAAATGAGCAGTTCTTC
abundance: many; d_gene: .; j_gene: TRBJ2-2; v_gene: TRBV28; CDR3aa: CASSLGGPRELFF; CDR3nt: TGTGCCAGCAGTTTAGGAGGGCCCCGGGAGCTGTTTTTT